The entry below describes one TCR beta chain. The record originates from a study of blood T cell repertoires in COVID-19. As for the study in general: Acute and convalescent COVID-19 specimens originated in the United States, Italy and Spain.

Profiling relied on immunoSEQ multiplex PCR, and the TCRdb table lists in-frame clones only, not all of them. The repertoire consists of around 160,000 clones, with 90% occurring once and the leading ten covering 15% to 20%. The sample consisted of peripheral blood. This TCR derives from a man aged 60-69 years with active or convalescent COVID-19.

The CDR3 DNA sequence: TGTGCCAGCAGTGAAGTGGTTGTGGGCCCTGAAAAACTGTTTTTT. Translating it yields CASSEVVVGPEKLFF. The chain carries TRBV6-1 and TRBJ1-4; D is ambiguous. The germline gives CDR1 MNHNS, CDR2 SASEGT. The CDR3 length is 15 residues. V was trimmed by 1 base and J by 7 bases, leaving 13 bases between them.